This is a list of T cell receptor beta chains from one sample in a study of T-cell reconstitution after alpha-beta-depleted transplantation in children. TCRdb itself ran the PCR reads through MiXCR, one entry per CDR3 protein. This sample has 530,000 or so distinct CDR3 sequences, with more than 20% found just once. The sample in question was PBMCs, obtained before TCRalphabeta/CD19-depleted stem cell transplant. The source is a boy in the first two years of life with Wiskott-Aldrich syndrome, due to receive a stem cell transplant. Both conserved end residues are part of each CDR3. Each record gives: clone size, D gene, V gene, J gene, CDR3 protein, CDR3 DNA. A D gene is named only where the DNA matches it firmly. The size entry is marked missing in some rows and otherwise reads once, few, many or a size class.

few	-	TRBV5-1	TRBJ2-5	CASSFPRKETQYF	TGCGCCAGCAGCTTTCCTAGGAAAGAGACCCAGTACTTC
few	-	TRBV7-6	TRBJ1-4	CASSLEGTFNEKLFF	TGTGCCAGCAGCTTAGAGGGGACCTTCAATGAAAAACTGTTTTTT
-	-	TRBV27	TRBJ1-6	CASSSTIVGSSPLHF	TGTGCCAGCAGTTCCACTATCGTGGGGAGTTCACCCCTCCACTTT
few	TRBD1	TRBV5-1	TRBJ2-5	CASSLRGLGETQYF	TGCGCCAGCAGCTTGAGGGGGCTGGGAGAGACCCAGTACTTC
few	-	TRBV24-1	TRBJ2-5	CATSESRGDQETQYF	TGTGCCACCAGTGAAAGCAGGGGAGACCAAGAGACCCAGTACTTC
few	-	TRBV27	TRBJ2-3	CASNTLTGGGTDTQYF	TGTGCCAGCAATACCTTGACGGGCGGGGGCACAGATACGCAGTATTTT
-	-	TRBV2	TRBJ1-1	CASSSSLEAFF	TGTGCCAGCAGTTCCTCCCTAGAAGCTTTCTTT
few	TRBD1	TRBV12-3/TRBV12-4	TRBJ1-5	CASSTHRGGDQPQHF	TGTGCCAGCAGTACTCACAGGGGTGGGGATCAGCCCCAGCATTTT
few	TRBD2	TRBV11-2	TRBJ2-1	CASSTSGSRNEQFF	TGTGCCAGCAGCACTAGCGGGAGTAGAAATGAGCAGTTCTTC
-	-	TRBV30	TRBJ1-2	CAWSRGQLNYGYTF	TGTGCCTGGAGTCGGGGGCAACTCAACTATGGCTACACCTTC
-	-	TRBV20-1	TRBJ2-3	CSARPYTRTKGDTQYF	TGCAGTGCTAGACCGTATACTAGAACTAAGGGGGATACGCAGTATTTT
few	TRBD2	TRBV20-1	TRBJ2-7	CSARWLAGVPHYEQYF	TGCAGTGCTAGATGGCTAGCGGGAGTCCCCCACTACGAGCAGTACTTC
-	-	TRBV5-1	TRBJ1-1	CASRGRGLLNTEAFF	TGCGCCAGCAGAGGGAGAGGCCTCTTGAACACTGAAGCTTTCTTT
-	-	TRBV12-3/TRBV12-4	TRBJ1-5	CASSFRVGYQPQHF	TGTGCCAGCAGTTTCAGGGTAGGGTATCAGCCCCAGCATTTT
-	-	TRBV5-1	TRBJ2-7	CASSLALRGDEQYF	TGCGCCAGCAGCTTGGCCCTCCGGGGAGACGAGCAGTACTTC
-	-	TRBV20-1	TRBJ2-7	CSAPGVRSYEQYF	TGCAGTGCTCCTGGGGTCCGCTCCTACGAGCAGTACTTC
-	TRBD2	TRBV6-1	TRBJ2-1	CAIKRLAGDNEQFF	TGTGCCATCAAGCGACTAGCGGGGGACAATGAGCAGTTCTTC
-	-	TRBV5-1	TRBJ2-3	CASSLELSGRLVTQYF	TGCGCCAGCAGCTTGGAATTAAGCGGGCGGTTGGTTACGCAGTATTTT
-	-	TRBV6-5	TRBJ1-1	CASSSGTRAFF	TGTGCCAGCAGTTCCGGCACTAGGGCTTTCTTT
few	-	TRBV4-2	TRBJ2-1	CASSQDPANTHNEQFF	TGTGCCAGCAGCCAAGATCCAGCGAACACTCACAATGAGCAGTTCTTC
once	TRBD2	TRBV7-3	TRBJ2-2	CASSLMGTSGRAPNTGELFF	TGTGCCAGCAGCTTAATGGGGACTAGCGGGAGGGCCCCGAACACCGGGGAGCTGTTTTTT
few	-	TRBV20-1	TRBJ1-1	CSARDRVRATEAFF	TGCAGTGCTAGAGATCGAGTCAGGGCCACTGAAGCTTTCTTT
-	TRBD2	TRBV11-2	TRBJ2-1	CASSILGLAGGNEQFF	TGTGCCAGCAGTATCTTGGGGCTAGCGGGAGGGAATGAGCAGTTCTTC
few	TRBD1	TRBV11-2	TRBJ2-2	CASSLGTGFGTGELFF	TGTGCCAGCAGCTTAGGGACAGGGTTCGGCACCGGGGAGCTGTTTTTT
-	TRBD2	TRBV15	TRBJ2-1	CATSRKRAGGGNEQFF	TGTGCCACCAGCAGAAAGAGAGCGGGAGGAGGCAATGAGCAGTTCTTC
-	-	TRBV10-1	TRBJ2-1	CASSESAGGGEQFF	TGCGCCAGCAGTGAGTCGGCCGGAGGCGGTGAGCAGTTCTTC
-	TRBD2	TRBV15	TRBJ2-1	CATSRVKLAGVGNEQFF	TGTGCCACCAGCAGAGTTAAACTAGCGGGAGTTGGCAATGAGCAGTTCTTC
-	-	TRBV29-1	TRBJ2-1	CSVVANEQFF	TGCAGCGTTGTAGCCAATGAGCAGTTCTTC
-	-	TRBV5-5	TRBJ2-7	CASSLRSSSDEQYF	TGTGCCAGCAGCTTGAGGTCAAGTAGCGACGAGCAGTACTTC
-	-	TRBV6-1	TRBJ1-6	CASGNPGVVHYNSPLHF	TGTGCCAGCGGAAACCCGGGGGTCGTACACTATAATTCACCCCTCCACTTT
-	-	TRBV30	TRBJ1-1	CAWKQGRASTEAFF	TGTGCCTGGAAGCAGGGCAGGGCGAGTACTGAAGCTTTCTTT
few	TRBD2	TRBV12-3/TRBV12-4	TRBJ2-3	CASSSAGGGDTQYF	TGTGCCAGCAGTTCGGCGGGAGGGGGAGATACGCAGTATTTT
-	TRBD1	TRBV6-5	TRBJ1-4	CASSYTGGSEKLFF	TGTGCCAGCAGTTACACAGGGGGCAGTGAAAAACTGTTTTTT
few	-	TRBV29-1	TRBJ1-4	CSVVGVNEKLFF	TGCAGCGTTGTTGGGGTGAATGAAAAACTGTTTTTT
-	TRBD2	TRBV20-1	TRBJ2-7	CSASTSGTAGEQYF	TGCAGTGCTAGTACTAGCGGGACGGCTGGCGAGCAGTACTTC
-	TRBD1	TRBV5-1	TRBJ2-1	CASSPTGGYYNEQFF	TGCGCCAGCAGCCCGACAGGGGGGTATTACAATGAGCAGTTCTTC
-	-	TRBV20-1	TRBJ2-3	CSASEFRDTQYF	TGCAGTGCTTCAGAGTTTCGAGATACGCAGTATTTT
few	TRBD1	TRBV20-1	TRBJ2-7	CSARPGGDYEQYF	TGCAGTGCTAGGCCAGGGGGTGACTACGAGCAGTACTTC
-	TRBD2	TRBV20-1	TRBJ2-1	CSAGLAGTSYNEQFF	TGCAGTGCCGGACTAGCGGGGACCTCCTACAATGAGCAGTTCTTC
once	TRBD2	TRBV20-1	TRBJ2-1	CSARGLAGGFGSGNEQFF	TGCAGTGCTAGAGGACTAGCGGGAGGTTTTGGTAGCGGGAATGAGCAGTTCTTC
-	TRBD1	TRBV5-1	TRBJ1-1	CASSRRQGVGGNTEAFF	TGCGCCAGCAGCCGCCGACAGGGGGTGGGGGGGAACACTGAAGCTTTCTTT
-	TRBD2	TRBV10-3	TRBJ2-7	CAISESGSGSAGSYEQYF	TGTGCCATCAGTGAGTCGGGTAGCGGGAGTGCAGGGTCCTACGAGCAGTACTTC